The T cell receptor beta chain described here comes from a study of T cell responses to AZD1222 COVID-19 vaccine. Regarding this clone: The antigen remains undetermined.

The repertoire was sequenced with immunoSEQ multiplex PCR; TCRdb's copy has only in-frame clones and lacks some. In the table there are some 110,000 clones, less than 90% of which are singletons. Trimming at V came to 1 base and at J to 4 bases, leaving 4 bases not matched to a gene. This CDR3 contains 15 residues. Germline V gene lookup returns CDR1 SGHRS and CDR2 YFSETQ. General study points: Clonal diversity was possibly underestimated; the donors were predominantly white British and more often female.

Sequencing used peripheral blood, obtained on day 0 of AZD1222 vaccination. This TCR came from an adult in good health. The genes are TRBV5-1 and TRBJ2-1; 8 bases map to TRBD2. The CDR3 is CASSLLLAEYNEQFF. The CDR3 nucleotides read TGCGCCAGCAGCTTGCTACTAGCGGAGTACAATGAGCAGTTCTTC.